What follows are 5 T cell receptor delta chains derived from one specimen sequenced in a study of fetal and pediatric gammadelta thymocytes (dated 2022 in TCRdb). The instrument was an Illumina MiSeq. Clones were re-identified by TCRdb from the public reads with CATT, and rows with the same DNA were merged. Across this sample there are about 910 delta-chain clones, with over 50% seen only once. The ten largest clones add up to 14% of the sample. Sequencing was performed on Vgamma9Vdelta2 gamma-delta T cells from the thymus. In the paper's terms, the cell subset or site label means: sorted CD3+gammadeltaTCR+Vgamma9+Vdelta2+ thymocytes. These receptors were obtained from a child who underwent cardiac surgery and was recorded as healthy.

Turning to this clone: TCRdb's protein, taken from a much larger clone, differs from this DNA's translation at residue 4, likely owing to a read error; the protein displayed comes from the DNA. The chain carries TRDV2 and TRDJ1; 12 bases align to TRDD3. The J segment lost 0 bases and the V segment lost 6 bases, leaving 7 bases of the junction unmatched. CDR1 and CDR2 (germline): GEAIGNYY, EKD. There are 16 residues in the CDR3. The CDR3 loop is CACNLLGDTNTDKLIF. CDR3 bases: TGTGCCTGTAACCTACTGGGGGATACAAACACCGATAAACTCATCTTT.

With respect to this clone: A far larger clone is one nucleotide away, so this likely arose from a read error. This specimen includes other DNA sequences encoding the same CDR3. This sequence joins TRDV2 and TRDJ1, with 13 bases lining up with TRDD3. The CDR3 sequence is 17 residues long. Germline values: CDR1 GEAIGNYY, CDR2 EKD. The junction had 13 bases not matched to a gene; V was cut back by 0 bases and J by 10 bases. CDR3 DNA sequence: TGTGCCTGTGACACCGGAAGCGTGGACTGGGGGATACGAGCACTCATCTTT. Translation: CACDTGSVDWGIRALIF.

On this clone itself: With only one base between it and a far larger clone, this is likely a read error. Other DNA sequences in this sample translate to the same CDR3. The chain joins TRDV2 to TRDJ1, with D perhaps matching TRDD2 or TRDD3 (5 bases each). CDR1 and CDR2 (germline): GEAIGNYY, EKD. The CDR3 sequence is 20 residues long. The V and J ends lost 0 bases and 5 bases respectively, with 30 bases between them. In nucleotides, the CDR3 is TGTGCCTGTGACACCGTTCCTGCCGAGGTCGGGATTACCTCGACAGATAAACTCATCTTT. Translating it yields CACDTVPAEVGITSTDKLIF.

This clone was counted a few times. This may stem from a read error, because a much larger clone lies one nucleotide away. The genes are TRDV2 and TRDJ1; 9 bases map to TRDD3. CDR3 size: 16 residues. V was clipped by 3 bases and J by 3 bases; unmatched bases: 10. Germline V CDR1 and CDR2: GEAIGNYY, EKD. This chain's CDR3 is CACDAAMGDKADKLIF. CDR3 coding DNA: TGTGCCTGTGACGCCGCGATGGGGGATAAAGCCGATAAACTCATCTTT.

This clone is deemed large. The genes are TRDV2 and TRDJ1; TRDD3 matches at 7 bases. J was trimmed by 3 bases and V by 3 bases; bases with no gene match: 15. Germline V CDR1 and CDR2: GEAIGNYY, EKD. There are 17 residues in the CDR3. The CDR3 DNA sequence: TGTGCCTGTGACGGTTACTGGGGCGCTACTAAGTCCGATAAACTCATCTTT. Its protein product is CACDGYWGATKSDKLIF.